The 13 T cell receptor beta chains presented below share a single source sample, sequenced in a study of CD8 T cells in ankylosing spondylitis. These receptors lack a known antigen. Findings of the study overall: A TCR beta motif of eight or nine highly homologous variants seemed to mark ankylosing spondylitis blood.

TCRdb ran MiXCR on the 5' RACE reads and lists one entry per CDR3 protein. The sample yields 200,000 to 250,000 distinct CDR3 sequences, approximately 20% seen once. Sequenced material: blood, either unsorted or a sorted T cell fraction (not recorded which). Receptors originate from a male donor with ankylosing spondylitis.

As concerns this clonotype: This could be a read error, since a much larger clone is one nucleotide away. The chain has TRBV29-1 and TRBJ2-1, with TRBD2 matching over 14 bases. The CDR3 has 17 residues. The germline V gene encodes CDR1 SQVTM and CDR2 ANQGSEA. CDR3 residues: CSVWGLAGEGSFNEQFF. DNA of the CDR3: TGCAGCGTTTGGGGACTAGCGGGAGAAGGATCCTTCAATGAGCAGTTCTTC.

The chain is built from TRBV9 and TRBJ2-5; 8 bases are shared with TRBD2. With 7 bases clipped from V and 4 bases from J, the junction kept 3 bases outside the gene matches. The germline CDR1 and CDR2 sequences are SGDLS and YYNGEE. CDR3 length: 12 amino acids. For the CDR3, the DNA is TGTGCCAGCGCCCGGGGGGGAGAGACCCAGTACTTC. The encoded protein is CASARGGETQYF.

At least ten counts were recorded for this clonotype. The V and J genes are TRBV12-3 or TRBV12-4 and TRBJ1-2; TRBD1 agrees at 7 bases. The CDR3 has 14 amino acids. V trimming: 5 bases; J trimming: 2 bases; junction bases outside the gene matches: 5. CDR3 coding DNA: TGTGCCAGCAGTCCGGGGACAGCAAACTATGGCTACACCTTC. Amino acids: CASSPGTANYGYTF.

This CDR3 reads CSARDLGQPTYGYTF. The CDR3 nucleotides read TGCAGTGCTAGAGATCTGGGACAGCCGACCTATGGCTACACCTTC. The chain recombines TRBV20-1 with TRBJ1-2; 7 bases line up with TRBD1. The germline V gene has CDR1 DFQATT and CDR2 SNEGSKA (reference sequence). The V segment lost 0 bases and the J segment 4 bases; nucleotides outside the gene matches: 8. The CDR3 contains 15 residues.

This clonotype was seen a handful of times. The rearrangement joins TRBV28 to TRBJ1-2; D is unclear. Trimming cost V 6 bases and J 1 base, with 12 bases left between them. CDR1 and CDR2 (germline): MDHEN, SYDVKM. The CDR3 totals 14 residues. As DNA, the CDR3 is TGTGCCAGCAGACCCTTCGGGGTTAACTATGGCTACACCTTC. This translates into CASRPFGVNYGYTF.

The V call is TRBV19, the J call TRBJ1-1; 7 nucleotides agree with TRBD1. CDR3 length: 12 residues. V dropped 5 bases and J dropped 11; count of bases not matched to a gene: 8. The germline gives CDR1 LNHDA, CDR2 SQIVND (reference sequence). Here the CDR3 DNA reads TGTGCCAGTAGTCCCCCGACAGGGATTGCTTTCTTT. This encodes CASSPPTGIAFF.

In this sample, this clonotype turned up many times. The J gene is TRBJ2-3, the V gene TRBV29-1; the D gene is possibly TRBD2 (5 bases). This CDR3 comprises 13 residues. From germline, CDR1 is SQVTM and CDR2 ANQGSEA. Trimming cost V 4 bases and J 0 bases, with 8 bases left between them. The CDR3 loop is CSVGGVSTDTQYF. As DNA, the CDR3 is TGCAGCGTTGGGGGAGTCAGCACAGATACGCAGTATTTT.

In its sample, this clonotype was seen a few times. The rearrangement links TRBV19 to TRBJ2-1; D uncertain. Trimming removed 5 bases from V and 0 bases from J, with 8 bases in between. CDR3 length: 14 residues. CDR1 is LNHDA, CDR2 SQIVND, per germline (reference sequence). In nucleotides, the CDR3 is TGTGCCAGTAGTGTTTACCCCTCCTACAATGAGCAGTTCTTC. This gives the protein CASSVYPSYNEQFF.

This clonotype occurred a few times. V and J are TRBV29-1 and TRBJ2-5, with TRBD2 as a possible D gene (5 bases). In germline, CDR1 is SQVTM, CDR2 ANQGSEA. This CDR3 contains 12 residues. Deletions cut 7 bases from V and 2 bases from J, with 11 bases between. CDR3 amino acids: CSAPDWQETQYF. The DNA of the CDR3 is TGCAGCGCCCCGGACTGGCAAGAGACCCAGTACTTC.

This clonotype has just a few counts. CDR3 bases: TGTGCCAGCAGCCGGGGGGGTATGGCACTCCCCTACAATGAGCAGTTCTTC. This sequence encodes CASSRGGMALPYNEQFF. This chain uses TRBV9 with TRBJ2-1, with 8 bases matching TRBD2. There are 17 residues in the CDR3. The germline CDR1 and CDR2 sequences are SGDLS and YYNGEE. V was clipped by 4 bases and J by 2 bases; unmatched bases: 11.

This clonotype came up a few times. The rearrangement links TRBV20-1 to TRBJ2-5, with a possible D match to TRBD1 (6 bases). The CDR3 length is 12 residues. With 5 bases removed from V and 1 base from J, the gap between germline ends came to 8 bases. Germline V gives CDR1 DFQATT, CDR2 SNEGSKA (reference sequence). The CDR3 is CSAGQFQETQYF. CDR3 DNA: TGCAGTGCTGGACAGTTCCAAGAGACCCAGTACTTC.

This chain links TRBV5-6 with TRBJ2-7, with TRBD1 identical over 7 bases. Looked up from germline, CDR1 is SGHDT and CDR2 is YYEEEE. The CDR3 is 13 residues long. With 4 bases clipped from V and 3 bases from J, the junction kept 4 bases outside the gene matches. As DNA, the CDR3 is TGTGCCAGCAGCGGGACAGCATTCTACGAGCAGTACTTC. It encodes CASSGTAFYEQYF.

The chain carries TRBV20-1 and TRBJ2-5, with TRBD2 as a possible D gene (5 bases). V lost 2 bases and J 5 bases, leaving 24 bases between the germline ends. This CDR3 has 17 residues. Looked up from germline, CDR1 is DFQATT and CDR2 is SNEGSKA (reference sequence). CDR3 amino acids: CSARYLGLLAEAETQYF. The CDR3 DNA is TGCAGTGCTAGATACCTTGGACTCCTAGCTGAAGCCGAGACCCAGTACTTC.